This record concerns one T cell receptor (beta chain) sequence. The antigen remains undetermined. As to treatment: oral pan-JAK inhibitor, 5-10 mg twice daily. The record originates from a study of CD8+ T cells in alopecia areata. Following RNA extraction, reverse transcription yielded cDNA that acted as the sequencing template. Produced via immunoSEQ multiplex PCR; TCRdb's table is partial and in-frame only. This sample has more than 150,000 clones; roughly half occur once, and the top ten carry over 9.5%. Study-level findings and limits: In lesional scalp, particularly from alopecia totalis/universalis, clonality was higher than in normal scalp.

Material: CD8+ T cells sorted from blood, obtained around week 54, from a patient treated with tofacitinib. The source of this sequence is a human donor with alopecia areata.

The CDR3 sequence: CASSATSPGEQFF. The CDR3 DNA reads TGCGCCAGCAGCGCGACTAGCCCCGGGGAGCAGTTCTTC. The chain has TRBV5-1 and TRBJ2-1, with 7 bases that match TRBD2. Looked up from germline, CDR1 is SGHRS and CDR2 is YFSETQ. The junction had 8 bases not matched to a gene; V was cut back by 4 bases and J by 10 bases. The CDR3 is 13 residues long.